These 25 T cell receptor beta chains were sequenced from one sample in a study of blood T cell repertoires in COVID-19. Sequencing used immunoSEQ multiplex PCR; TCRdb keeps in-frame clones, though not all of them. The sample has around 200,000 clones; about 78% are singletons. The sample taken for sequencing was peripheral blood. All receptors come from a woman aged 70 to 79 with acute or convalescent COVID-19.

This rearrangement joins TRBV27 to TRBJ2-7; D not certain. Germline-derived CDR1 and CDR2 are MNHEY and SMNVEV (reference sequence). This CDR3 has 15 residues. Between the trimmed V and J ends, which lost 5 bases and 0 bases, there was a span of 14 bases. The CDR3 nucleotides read TGTGCCAGCAGTCCTAGTTATCTAACCTCCTACGAGCAGTACTTC. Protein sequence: CASSPSYLTSYEQYF.

CDR3 sequence reads: CASSIWSLTGEYNEQFF. The DNA for the CDR3 is TGTGCCAGTAGTATTTGGTCGCTAACAGGGGAATACAATGAGCAGTTCTTC. The rearrangement links TRBV19 to TRBJ2-1; 7 bases map to TRBD1. This CDR3 contains 17 residues. Germline CDR1 and CDR2: LNHDA and SQIVND (reference sequence). Trimming cost V 3 bases and J 4 bases; bases outside gene matches: 12.

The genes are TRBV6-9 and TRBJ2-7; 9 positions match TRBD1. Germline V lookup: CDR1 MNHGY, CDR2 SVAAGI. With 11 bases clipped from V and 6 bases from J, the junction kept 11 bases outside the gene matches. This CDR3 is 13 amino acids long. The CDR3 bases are TGTGCCCCCCCAAGGGACAGGGAGTTCGAGCAGTACTTC. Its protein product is CAPPRDREFEQYF.

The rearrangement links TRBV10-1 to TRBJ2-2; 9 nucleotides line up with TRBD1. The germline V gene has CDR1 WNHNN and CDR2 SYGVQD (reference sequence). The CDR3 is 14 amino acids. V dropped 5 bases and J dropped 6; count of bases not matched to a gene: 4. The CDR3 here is CASSWDRDSGELFF. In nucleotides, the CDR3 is TGCGCCAGCAGTTGGGACAGGGATTCCGGGGAGCTGTTTTTT.

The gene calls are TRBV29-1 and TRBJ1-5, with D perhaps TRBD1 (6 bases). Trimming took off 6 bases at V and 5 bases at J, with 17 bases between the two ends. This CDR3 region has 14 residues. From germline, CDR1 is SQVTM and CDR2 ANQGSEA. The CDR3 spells CSVGSGTLYQPQHF. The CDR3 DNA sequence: TGCAGCGTCGGATCCGGGACACTATATCAGCCCCAGCATTTT.

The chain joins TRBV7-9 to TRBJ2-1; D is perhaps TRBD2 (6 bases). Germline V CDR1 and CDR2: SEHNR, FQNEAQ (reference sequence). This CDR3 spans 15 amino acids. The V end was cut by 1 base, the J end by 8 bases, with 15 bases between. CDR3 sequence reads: CASSLGTRGSDEQFF. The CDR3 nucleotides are TGTGCCAGCAGCTTAGGTACTCGGGGGTCGGATGAGCAGTTCTTC.

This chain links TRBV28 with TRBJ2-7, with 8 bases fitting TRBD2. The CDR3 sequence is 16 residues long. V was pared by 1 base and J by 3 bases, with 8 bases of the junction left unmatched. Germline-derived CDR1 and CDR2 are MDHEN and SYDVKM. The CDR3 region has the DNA TGTGCCAGCAGTTTATATTTACTAGCGGAGTTCTACGAGCAGTACTTC. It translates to CASSLYLLAEFYEQYF.

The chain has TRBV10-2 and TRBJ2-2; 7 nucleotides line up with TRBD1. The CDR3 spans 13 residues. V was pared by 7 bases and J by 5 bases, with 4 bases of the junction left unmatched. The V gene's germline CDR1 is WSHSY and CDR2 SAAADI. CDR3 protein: CASKTGVTGELFF. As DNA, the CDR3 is TGCGCCAGCAAAACAGGGGTGACCGGGGAGCTGTTTTTT.

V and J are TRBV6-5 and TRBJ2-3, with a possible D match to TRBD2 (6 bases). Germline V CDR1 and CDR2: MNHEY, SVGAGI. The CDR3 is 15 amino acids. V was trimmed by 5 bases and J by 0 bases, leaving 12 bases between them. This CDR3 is CASSILATSTDTQYF. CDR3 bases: TGTGCCAGCAGTATACTAGCAACTAGCACAGATACGCAGTATTTT.

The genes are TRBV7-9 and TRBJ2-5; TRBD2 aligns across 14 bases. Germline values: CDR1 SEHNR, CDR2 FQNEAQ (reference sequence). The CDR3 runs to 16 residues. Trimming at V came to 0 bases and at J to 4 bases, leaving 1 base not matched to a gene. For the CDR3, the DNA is TGTGCCAGCAGCTTAGCGACTAGCGGGAGGGGAGAGACCCAGTACTTC. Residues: CASSLATSGRGETQYF. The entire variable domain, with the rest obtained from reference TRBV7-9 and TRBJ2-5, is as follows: DTGVSQNPRHKITKRGQNVTFRCDPISEHNRLYWYRQTLGQGPEFLTYFQNEAQLEKSRLLSDRFSAERPKGSFSTLEIQRTEQGDSAMYLCASSLATSGRGETQYFGPGTRLLVL.

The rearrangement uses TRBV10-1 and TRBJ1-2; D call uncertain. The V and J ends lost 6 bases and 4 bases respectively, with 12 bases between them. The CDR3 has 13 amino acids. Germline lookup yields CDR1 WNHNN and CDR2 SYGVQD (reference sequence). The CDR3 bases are TGCGCCAGCAGGGCCGGGGAAGGCTATGGCTACACCTTC. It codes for CASRAGEGYGYTF.

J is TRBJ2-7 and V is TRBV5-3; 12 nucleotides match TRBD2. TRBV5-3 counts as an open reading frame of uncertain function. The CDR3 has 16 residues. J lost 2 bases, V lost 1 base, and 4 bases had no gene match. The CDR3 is CARSLLPSGRAYEQYF. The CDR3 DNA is TGTGCCAGAAGCTTGCTCCCTAGCGGGAGGGCCTACGAGCAGTACTTC.

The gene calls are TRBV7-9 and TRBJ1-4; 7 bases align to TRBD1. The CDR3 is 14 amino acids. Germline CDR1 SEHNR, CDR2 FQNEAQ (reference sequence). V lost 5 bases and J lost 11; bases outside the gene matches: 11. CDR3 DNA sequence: TGTGCCAGCAGCCCTAACTCTGGACAGGAGAAACTGTTTTTT. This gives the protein CASSPNSGQEKLFF. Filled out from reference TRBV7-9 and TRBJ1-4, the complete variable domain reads DTGVSQNPRHKITKRGQNVTFRCDPISEHNRLYWYRQTLGQGPEFLTYFQNEAQLEKSRLLSDRFSAERPKGSFSTLEIQRTEQGDSAMYLCASSPNSGQEKLFFGSGTQLSVL.

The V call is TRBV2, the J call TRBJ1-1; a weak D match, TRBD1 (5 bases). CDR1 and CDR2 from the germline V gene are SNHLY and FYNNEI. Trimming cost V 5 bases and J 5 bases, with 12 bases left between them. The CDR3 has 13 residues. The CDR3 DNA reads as TGTGCCAGCAGTCTCGACAGAAAAACTGAAGCTTTCTTT. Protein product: CASSLDRKTEAFF.

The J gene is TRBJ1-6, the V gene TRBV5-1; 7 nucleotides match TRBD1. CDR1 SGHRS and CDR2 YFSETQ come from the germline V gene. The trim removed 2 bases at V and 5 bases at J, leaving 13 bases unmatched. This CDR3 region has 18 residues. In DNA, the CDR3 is TGCGCCAGCAGCTTCCGGGACAGTTTTTTATCAGATAATTCACCCCTCCACTTT. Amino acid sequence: CASSFRDSFLSDNSPLHF.

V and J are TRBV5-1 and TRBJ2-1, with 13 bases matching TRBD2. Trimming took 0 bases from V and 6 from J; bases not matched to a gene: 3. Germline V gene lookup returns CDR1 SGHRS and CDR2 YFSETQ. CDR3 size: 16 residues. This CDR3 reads CASSLELAGGLNEQFF. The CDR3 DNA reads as TGCGCCAGCAGCTTGGAACTAGCGGGAGGGCTCAATGAGCAGTTCTTC.

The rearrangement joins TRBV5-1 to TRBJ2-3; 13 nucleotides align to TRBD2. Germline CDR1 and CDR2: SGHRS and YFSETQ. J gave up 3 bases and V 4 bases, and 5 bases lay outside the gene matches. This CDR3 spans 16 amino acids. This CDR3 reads CASSTGTSGMTDTQYF. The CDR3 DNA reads TGCGCCAGCAGCACTGGGACTAGCGGGATGACAGATACGCAGTATTTT.

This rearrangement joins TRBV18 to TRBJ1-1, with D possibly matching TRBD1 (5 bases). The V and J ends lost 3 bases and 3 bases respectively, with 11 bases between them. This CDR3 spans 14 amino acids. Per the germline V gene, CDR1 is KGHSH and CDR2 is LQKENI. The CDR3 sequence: CASSPGGGDTEAFF. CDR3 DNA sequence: TGTGCCAGCTCACCCGGAGGAGGGGACACTGAAGCTTTCTTT. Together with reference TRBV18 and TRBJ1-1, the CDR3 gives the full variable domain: NAGVMQNPRHLVRRRGQEARLRCSPMKGHSHVYWYRQLPEEGLKFMVYLQKENIIDESGMPKERFSAEFPKEGPSILRIQQVVRGDSAAYFCASSPGGGDTEAFFGQGTRLTVV.

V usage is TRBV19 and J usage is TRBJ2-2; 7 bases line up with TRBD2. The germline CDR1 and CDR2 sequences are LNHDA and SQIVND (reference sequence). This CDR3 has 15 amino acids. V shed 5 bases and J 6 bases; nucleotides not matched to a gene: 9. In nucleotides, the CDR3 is TGTGCCAGTAGTCGTCTAGCGGATGTTTCCGGGGAGCTGTTTTTT. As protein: CASSRLADVSGELFF. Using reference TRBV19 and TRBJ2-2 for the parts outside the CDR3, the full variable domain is DGGITQSPKYLFRKEGQNVTLSCEQNLNHDAMYWYRQDPGQGLRLIYYSQIVNDFQKGDIAEGYSVSREKKESFPLTVTSAQKNPTAFYLCASSRLADVSGELFFGEGSRLTVL.

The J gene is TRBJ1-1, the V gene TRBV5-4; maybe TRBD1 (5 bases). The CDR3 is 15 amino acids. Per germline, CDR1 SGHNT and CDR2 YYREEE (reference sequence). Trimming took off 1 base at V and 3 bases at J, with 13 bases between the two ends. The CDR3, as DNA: TGTGCCAGCAGCTTGTCCCGCGGAGGGGACACTGAAGCTTTCTTT. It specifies CASSLSRGGDTEAFF.

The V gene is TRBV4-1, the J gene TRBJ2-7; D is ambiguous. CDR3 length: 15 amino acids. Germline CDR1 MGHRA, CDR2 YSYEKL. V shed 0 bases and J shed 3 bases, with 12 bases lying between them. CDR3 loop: CASSQDHARDYEQYF. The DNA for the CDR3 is TGCGCCAGCAGCCAAGATCATGCGAGAGACTACGAGCAGTACTTC.

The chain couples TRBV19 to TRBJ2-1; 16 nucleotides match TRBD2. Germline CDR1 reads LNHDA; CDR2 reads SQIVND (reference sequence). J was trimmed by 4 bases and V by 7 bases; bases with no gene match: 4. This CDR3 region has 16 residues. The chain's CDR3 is CASTGTSGRVYNEQFF. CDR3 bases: TGTGCCAGTACCGGGACTAGCGGGAGGGTGTACAATGAGCAGTTCTTC.

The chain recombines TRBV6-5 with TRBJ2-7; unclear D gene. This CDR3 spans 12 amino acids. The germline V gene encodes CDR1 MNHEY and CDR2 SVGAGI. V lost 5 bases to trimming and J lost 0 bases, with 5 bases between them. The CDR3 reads CASSTASYEQYF. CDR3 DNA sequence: TGTGCCAGCAGTACAGCCTCCTACGAGCAGTACTTC.

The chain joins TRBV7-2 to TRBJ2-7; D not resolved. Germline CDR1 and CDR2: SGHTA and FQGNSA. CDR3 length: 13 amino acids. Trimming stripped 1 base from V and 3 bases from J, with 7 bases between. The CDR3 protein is CASSLDTVYEQYF. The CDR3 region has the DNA TGTGCCAGCAGCTTAGATACAGTCTACGAGCAGTACTTC.

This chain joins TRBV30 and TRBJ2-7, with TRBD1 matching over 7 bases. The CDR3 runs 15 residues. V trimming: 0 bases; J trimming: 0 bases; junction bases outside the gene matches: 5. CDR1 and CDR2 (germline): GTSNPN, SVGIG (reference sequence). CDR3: CAWSVGGSSSYEQYF. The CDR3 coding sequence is TGTGCCTGGAGTGTAGGGGGCTCCAGCTCCTACGAGCAGTACTTC.